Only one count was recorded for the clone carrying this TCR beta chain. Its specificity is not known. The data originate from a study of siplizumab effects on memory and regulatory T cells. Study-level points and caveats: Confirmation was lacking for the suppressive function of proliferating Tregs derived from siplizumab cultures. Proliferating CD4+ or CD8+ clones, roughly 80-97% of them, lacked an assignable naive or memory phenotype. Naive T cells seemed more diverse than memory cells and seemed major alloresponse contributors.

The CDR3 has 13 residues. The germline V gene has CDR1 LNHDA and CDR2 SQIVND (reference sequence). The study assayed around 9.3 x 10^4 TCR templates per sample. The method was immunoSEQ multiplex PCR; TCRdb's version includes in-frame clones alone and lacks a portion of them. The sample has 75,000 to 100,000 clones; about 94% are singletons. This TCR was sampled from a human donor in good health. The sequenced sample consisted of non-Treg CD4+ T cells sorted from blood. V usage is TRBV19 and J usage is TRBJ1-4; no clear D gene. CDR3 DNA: TGTGCGTCTCGTGGGGCAACTAATGAAAAACTGTTTTTT. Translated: CASRGATNEKLFF. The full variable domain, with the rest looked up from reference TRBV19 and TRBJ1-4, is DGGITQSPKYLFRKEGQNVTLSCEQNLNHDAMYWYRQDPGQGLRLIYYSQIVNDFQKGDIAEGYSVSREKKESFPLTVTSAQKNPTAFYLCASRGATNEKLFFGSGTQLSVL.